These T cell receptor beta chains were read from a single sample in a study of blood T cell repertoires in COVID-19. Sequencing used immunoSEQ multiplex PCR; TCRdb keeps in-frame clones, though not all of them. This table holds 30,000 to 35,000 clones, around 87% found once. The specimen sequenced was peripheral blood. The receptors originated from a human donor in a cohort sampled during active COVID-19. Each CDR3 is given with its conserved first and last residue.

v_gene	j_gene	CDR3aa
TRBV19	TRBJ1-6	CASRTMTEGPYNSPLHF
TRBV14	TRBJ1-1	CASSSGRMNLEAFF
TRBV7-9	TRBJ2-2	CASSLARGLGTGELFF
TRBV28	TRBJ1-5	CASSPRQGVTTTQHF
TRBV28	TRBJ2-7	CASSLPSGGTYEQYF
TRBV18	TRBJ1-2	CASSTAGQGNYGYTF
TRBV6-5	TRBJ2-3	CASSYGDSNTQYF
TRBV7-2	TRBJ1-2	CASSPRTGSGYGYTF
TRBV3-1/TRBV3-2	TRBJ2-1	CASSLGGGADEQFF
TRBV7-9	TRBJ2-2	CASSLRTGSGELFF
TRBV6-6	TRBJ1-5	CASSYSPSDQPQHF
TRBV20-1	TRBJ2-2	CSASVPAGTGELFF
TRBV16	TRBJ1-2	CASSQGSAPADGYTF
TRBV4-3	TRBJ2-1	CASSQETGNNEQFF
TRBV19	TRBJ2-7	CASPGRRGLSYEQYF
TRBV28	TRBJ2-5	CASSVRQGSQGGKTQYF
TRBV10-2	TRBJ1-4	CASSENINEKLFF
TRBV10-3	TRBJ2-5	CAISGTVEETQYF
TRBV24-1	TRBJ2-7	CATSDSGTASYEQYF
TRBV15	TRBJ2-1	CATRGGGSYNEQFF
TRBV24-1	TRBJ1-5	CATRAGQPQHF
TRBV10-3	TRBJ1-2	CAISVLQGEDGYTF
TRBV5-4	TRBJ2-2	CASSRTSGGVYTGELFF
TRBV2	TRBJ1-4	CASSEGTANEKLFF
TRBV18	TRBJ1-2	CASSPITGDNYGYTF
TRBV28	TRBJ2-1	CASSSLFYRVGTEQFF
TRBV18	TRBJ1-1	CASSPMGQGYDEAFF
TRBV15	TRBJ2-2	CATTQPNTGELFF